A selection of T cell receptor beta chains follows, all from one sample in a study of OX40 agonist ivuxolimab in advanced cancers. Assay: immunoSEQ multiplex PCR; the TCRdb copy retains only in-frame clones and omits some. The data hold 22,000 or so clones, with around 84% observed a single time. This specimen was CD4+ or CD8+ T cells sorted from blood, taken in a trial of the OX40 agonist ivuxolimab. These receptors originate from an adult with an advanced solid tumor such as melanoma, head and neck, liver or kidney cancer. The CDR3 runs from the conserved cysteine through the conserved F or W. D genes are given only for firm matches. Clone size is shown for a subset of rows, as once, few, many or a class of expanded clone.

j_call,v_call,d_call,clone_size,cdr3_aa,cdr3_nt
TRBJ2-1,TRBV7-6,NA,few,CASSLVIRGVWVF,TGTGCCAGCAGCTTAGTTATACGCGGGGTCTGGGTCTTC
TRBJ1-2,TRBV28,NA,once,CASSYGVGYTF,TGTGCCAGCTCTTATGGGGTTGGCTACACCTTC
TRBJ1-5,TRBV27,NA,NA,CASSPNQGRQPQHF,TGTGCCAGCAGTCCCAACCAGGGCCGTCAGCCCCAGCATTTT
TRBJ2-3,TRBV11-3,NA,NA,CASSPTGTPGADTQYF,TGTGCCAGCAGCCCCACCGGGACGCCGGGGGCAGATACGCAGTATTTT
TRBJ2-1,TRBV6-5,TRBD1,NA,CASTRAGQGADEQFF,TGTGCCAGCACCAGGGCGGGACAGGGGGCAGATGAGCAGTTCTTC
TRBJ1-2,TRBV29-1,NA,once,CSVEYGGALPRYTF,TGCAGCGTTGAATACGGGGGCGCGCTCCCTCGCTACACCTTC
TRBJ1-6,TRBV13,NA,NA,CASSYSQGNSPLHF,TGTGCCAGCAGCTATTCGCAGGGAAATTCACCCCTCCACTTT
TRBJ1-6,TRBV4-3,NA,once,CASSQGQKISPLHF,TGCGCCAGCAGCCAAGGACAGAAGATTTCACCCCTCCACTTT
TRBJ2-5,TRBV29-1,NA,NA,CSVADRYQETQYF,TGCAGCGTTGCCGACAGATACCAAGAGACCCAGTACTTC
TRBJ1-6,TRBV10-1,NA,NA,CASPKVRASYNSPLHF,TGCGCCAGCCCGAAGGTGCGGGCTTCCTATAATTCACCCCTCCACTTT
TRBJ2-3,TRBV25-1,NA,NA,CASTHGDTQYF,TGTGCCAGCACCCACGGGGATACGCAGTATTTT
TRBJ2-7,TRBV13,NA,NA,CASSQQEGGYEQYF,TGTGCCAGCAGCCAGCAAGAGGGAGGCTACGAGCAGTACTTC
TRBJ1-5,TRBV10-3,NA,NA,CASSDGGDQPQHF,TGTGCCAGCAGCGACGGGGGGGATCAGCCCCAGCATTTT
TRBJ1-3,TRBV5-1,NA,NA,CASSLEGHPGNTIYF,TGCGCCAGCAGCTTGGAGGGACACCCGGGAAACACCATATATTTT
TRBJ2-1,TRBV1,NA,NA,CTSSQEPRTSGLTYNEQFF,TGCACCAGCAGCCAAGAACCCCGGACTAGCGGGTTAACCTACAATGAGCAGTTCTTC
TRBJ2-1,TRBV29-1,NA,few,CSAAGGRRNNEQFF,TGCAGCGCTGCCGGGGGGCGCCGAAACAATGAGCAGTTCTTC
TRBJ2-1,TRBV9,TRBD2,once,CASSVGLADYNEQFF,TGTGCCAGCAGCGTAGGACTAGCGGACTACAATGAGCAGTTCTTC
TRBJ2-7,TRBV5-8,TRBD1,NA,CASSLSGTGSSEQYF,TGTGCCAGCAGCTTATCCGGGACAGGGTCTAGCGAGCAGTACTTC
TRBJ2-6,TRBV7-9,NA,NA,CASSPLGQSGANVLTF,TGTGCCAGCAGCCCACTTGGACAGTCTGGGGCCAACGTCCTGACTTTC
TRBJ1-2,TRBV11-2,NA,NA,CASSPRGNYGYTF,TGTGCCAGCAGCCCAAGGGGAAACTATGGCTACACCTTC
TRBJ1-6,TRBV29-1,NA,NA,CSVRDGYNSPLHF,TGCAGCGTTCGGGACGGTTATAATTCACCCCTCCACTTT
TRBJ2-7,TRBV23-1,TRBD2,NA,CASSHGLAGGDSYEQYF,TGCGCCAGCAGCCACGGACTAGCGGGGGGAGATTCCTACGAGCAGTACTTC
TRBJ1-2,TRBV5-1,NA,once,CASSLEAYYGYTF,TGCGCCAGCAGCTTGGAAGCTTACTATGGCTACACCTTC
TRBJ1-1,TRBV9,TRBD1,few,CASSGWTGAAFF,TGTGCCAGCAGCGGCTGGACAGGGGCGGCTTTCTTT
TRBJ2-7,TRBV10-3,TRBD2,NA,CAIRTGGGSYEQYF,TGTGCCATCAGGACCGGGGGGGGTTCCTACGAGCAGTACTTC
TRBJ1-4,TRBV7-3,NA,NA,CASSRTGTVGEKLFF,TGTGCCAGCAGCCGTACGGGTACAGTGGGGGAAAAACTGTTTTTT
TRBJ1-1,TRBV16,NA,medium-sized,CASSHSGRGNTEAFF,TGTGCCAGCAGCCACTCGGGACGTGGTAACACTGAAGCTTTCTTT
TRBJ1-6,TRBV11-3,TRBD1,once,CASSSPTGDNSPLHF,TGTGCCAGCAGCTCTCCGACAGGGGATAATTCACCCCTCCACTTT